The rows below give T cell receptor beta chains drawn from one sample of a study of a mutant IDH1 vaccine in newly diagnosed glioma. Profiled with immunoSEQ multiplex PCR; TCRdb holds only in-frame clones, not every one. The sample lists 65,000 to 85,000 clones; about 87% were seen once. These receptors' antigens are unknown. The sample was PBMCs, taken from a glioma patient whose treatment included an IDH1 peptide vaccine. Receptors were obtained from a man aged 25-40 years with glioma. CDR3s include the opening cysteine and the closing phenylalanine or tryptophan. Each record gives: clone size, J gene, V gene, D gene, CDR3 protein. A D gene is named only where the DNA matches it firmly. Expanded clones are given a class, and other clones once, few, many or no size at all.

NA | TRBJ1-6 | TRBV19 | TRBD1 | CASSIGSGTGGPGSPLHF
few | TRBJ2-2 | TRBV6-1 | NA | CASRTEAYTGELFF
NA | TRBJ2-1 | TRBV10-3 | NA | CAISEGNSVFEQFF
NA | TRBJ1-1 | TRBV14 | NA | CASSYGHNTEAFF
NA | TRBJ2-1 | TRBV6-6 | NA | CASSHPGTNEQFF
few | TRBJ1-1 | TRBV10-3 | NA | CAISGAGGAFF
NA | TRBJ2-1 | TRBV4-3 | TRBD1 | CASSQLGTGWNEQFF
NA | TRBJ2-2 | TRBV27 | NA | CASSPIRTGELFF
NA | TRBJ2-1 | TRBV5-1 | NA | CASSSPQGSEQFF
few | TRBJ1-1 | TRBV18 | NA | CASSPIQGDTEAFF
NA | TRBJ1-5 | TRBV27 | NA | CASSLLGNSNQPQHF
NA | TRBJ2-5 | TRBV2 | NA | CASRAGQIQETQYF
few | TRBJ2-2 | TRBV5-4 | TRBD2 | CASSSRAGGDTGELFF
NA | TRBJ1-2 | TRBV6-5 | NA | CASRPWGVQGYTF
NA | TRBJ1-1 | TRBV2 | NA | CASSVAGNTEAFF
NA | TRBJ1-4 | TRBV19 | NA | CASSTPYTRGEKLFF
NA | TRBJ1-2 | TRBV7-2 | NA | CASSLAVGSNYGYTF
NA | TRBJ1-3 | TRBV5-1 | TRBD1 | CASSLTGQDSGNTIYF
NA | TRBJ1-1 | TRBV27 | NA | CASSLEWGATEAFF
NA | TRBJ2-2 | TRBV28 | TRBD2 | CASSLTSGSSNTGELFF
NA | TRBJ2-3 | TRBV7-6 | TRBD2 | CASSLAGTRESTQYF
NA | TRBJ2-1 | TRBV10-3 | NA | CAISESTAGYNEQFF
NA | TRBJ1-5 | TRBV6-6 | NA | CASSYRPGNQPQHF
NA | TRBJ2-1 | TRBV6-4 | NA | CASSEREGGNEQFF
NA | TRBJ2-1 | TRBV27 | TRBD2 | CASSLYPSGRFTYNEQFF
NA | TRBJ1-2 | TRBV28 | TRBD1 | CASSIFRDRGNGYTF
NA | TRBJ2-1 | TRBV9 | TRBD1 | CASSVADRAYNEQFF
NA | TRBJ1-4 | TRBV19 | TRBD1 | CASSAGQGLHEKLFF
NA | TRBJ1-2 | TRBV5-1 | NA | CASSAAAGRFGYTF
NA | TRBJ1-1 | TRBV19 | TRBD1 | CASSLDRDGLAEAFF
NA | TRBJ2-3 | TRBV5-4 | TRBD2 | CASRGLADGRRTDTQYF
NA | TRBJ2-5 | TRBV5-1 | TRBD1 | CASSLDGTGPQETQYF
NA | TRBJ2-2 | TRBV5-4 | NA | CASSILNTGELFF
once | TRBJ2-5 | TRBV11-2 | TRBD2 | CASSLALAEGETQYF
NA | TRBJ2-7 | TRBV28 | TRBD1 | CASRYRDRDGEQYF
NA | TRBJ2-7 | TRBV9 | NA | CASSPRPVPHSYEQYF
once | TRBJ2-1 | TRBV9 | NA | CASSVDGGPNEQFF
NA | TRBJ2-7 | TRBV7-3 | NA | CASSPGVAEEQYF
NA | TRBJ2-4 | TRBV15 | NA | CATSRRGSLAKNIQYF
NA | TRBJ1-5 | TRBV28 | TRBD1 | CASSSDTGTGIAQPQHF
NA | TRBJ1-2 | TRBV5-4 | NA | CASSTRTDANYGYTF
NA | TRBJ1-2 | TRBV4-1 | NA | CASSQVFGRANYGYTF
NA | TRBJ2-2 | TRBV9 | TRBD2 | CASSTPEAGGHTGELFF
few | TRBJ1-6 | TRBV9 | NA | CASSVEVNSPLHF
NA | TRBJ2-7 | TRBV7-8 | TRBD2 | CASSFPASGGISPYEQYF
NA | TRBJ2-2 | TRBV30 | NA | CAWTAPTTGELFF
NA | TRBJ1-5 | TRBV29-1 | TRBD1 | CSVAGDSGGQPQHF
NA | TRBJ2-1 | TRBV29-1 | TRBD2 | CSVEASGRAGEQFF
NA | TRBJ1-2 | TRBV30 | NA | CAWKPHANYGYTF